This is a list of T cell receptor beta chains from one sample in a study of a mutant IDH1 vaccine in newly diagnosed glioma. Produced via immunoSEQ multiplex PCR; TCRdb's table is partial and in-frame only. The data hold around 50,000 clones, with 70% to 90% observed a single time. Here the sequenced sample was PBMCs, taken from a glioma patient treated with radiotherapy, temozolomide or both. These receptors were collected from a man between 40 and 49 years old with glioma. The CDR3 runs from the conserved cysteine through the conserved F or W. The D gene is left open where the match is weak. Clone size is given for some rows only: seen once, a few or many times, or a class if the clone is expanded.

TRBV7-3	.	TRBJ2-7	.	TGTGCCAGCAGTCCTCAAGGAAACTCCTACGAGCAGTACTTC	CASSPQGNSYEQYF
TRBV7-9	TRBD2	TRBJ2-1	.	TGTGCCAGCAGCGGCAGACTAGCGGGAAGAAACAATGAGCAGTTCTTC	CASSGRLAGRNNEQFF
TRBV27	.	TRBJ2-7	.	TGTGCCAGCAGTTTATGGCAGGGTGCCGAGCAGTACTTC	CASSLWQGAEQYF
TRBV5-1	.	TRBJ2-1	once	TGCGCCAGCAGCTTGAGGGCTACCTACAATGAGCAGTTCTTC	CASSLRATYNEQFF
TRBV1	.	TRBJ2-3	once	TGCACCAGCAGCCAACCCTCAACTAGCGGGGGGACCCCGGCGCAGTATTTT	CTSSQPSTSGGTPAQYF
TRBV19	.	TRBJ2-7	.	TGTGCCAGTAGTATAGAGGGGGGTACCTACGAGCAGTACTTC	CASSIEGGTYEQYF
TRBV11-3	.	TRBJ2-7	.	TGTGCCAGCAGCTTAGGAGGACACCCCTACGAGCAGTACTTC	CASSLGGHPYEQYF
TRBV15	TRBD2	TRBJ2-1	.	TGTGCCACCAGCAGAGCGGGAGGGCGAAACAATGAGCAGTTCTTC	CATSRAGGRNNEQFF
TRBV9	TRBD2	TRBJ2-5	.	TGTGCCAGCAGCGTAGTGGCTAGCGGGATGAGGGAGACCCAGTACTTC	CASSVVASGMRETQYF
TRBV9	.	TRBJ1-1	.	TGTGCCAGCAGCGTAGCTAGGTACACTGAAGCTTTCTTT	CASSVARYTEAFF
TRBV7-2	TRBD1	TRBJ2-2	.	TGTGCCAGCACTTCCCGACAGGGGGCGAACACCGGGGAGCTGTTTTTT	CASTSRQGANTGELFF
TRBV15	.	TRBJ2-2	.	TGTGCCACCAGCAGGGGTCTTCTGAACACCGGGGAGCTGTTTTTT	CATSRGLLNTGELFF
TRBV6-4	.	TRBJ1-1	.	TGTGCCAGCAGTGAAACAAATATGAACACTGAAGCTTTCTTT	CASSETNMNTEAFF
TRBV6-5	.	TRBJ2-1	.	TGTGCCAGCAGGGAACCATACTACAATGAGCAGTTCTTC	CASREPYYNEQFF
TRBV7-2	.	TRBJ1-5	.	TGTGCCAGCAGCTTTTCGTATTCTGGCAATCAGCCCCAGCATTTT	CASSFSYSGNQPQHF
TRBV13	.	TRBJ2-1	once	TGTGCCAGCAGGGGGCTTAACGAGCAGTTCTTC	CASRGLNEQFF
TRBV5-1	TRBD2	TRBJ2-5	.	TGCGCCAGCAGCTTGGAAGGGCGGGAGGGCCGATGGGAGACCCAGTACTTC	CASSLEGREGRWETQYF
TRBV2	.	TRBJ1-2	.	TGTGCCAGCACTGAGACGACGGCGAACTATGGCTACACCTTC	CASTETTANYGYTF
TRBV5-4	TRBD2	TRBJ2-5	.	TGTGCCAGCGCTCTAGCGGGAGGCTACCAAGAGACCCAGTACTTC	CASALAGGYQETQYF
TRBV19	TRBD2	TRBJ2-1	.	TGTGCCAGTAGTATAGGCGGGGGATTCCGCGGGAGTGAGCAGTTCTTC	CASSIGGGFRGSEQFF
TRBV4-1	.	TRBJ2-7	.	TGCGCCAGCAGCCAAGGTCCGCCTGCCGCAGCAGCGCCAAGCTCCTACGAGCAGTACTTC	CASSQGPPAAAAPSSYEQYF
TRBV23-1	.	TRBJ1-2	.	TGCGCCAGCAGTCAAAGGGCAGGCTCTAACTATGGCTACACCTTC	CASSQRAGSNYGYTF
TRBV9	.	TRBJ2-7	few	TGTGCCAGCAGCGTAGTAGGGTGGAGGGATTCCTACGAGCAGTACTTC	CASSVVGWRDSYEQYF
TRBV5-1	.	TRBJ1-3	once	TGCGCCAGCAGCTTGGCCCCGGACTCACGCTCTGGAAACACCATATATTTT	CASSLAPDSRSGNTIYF
TRBV6-5	.	TRBJ2-3	.	TGTGCCAGCAGTTTTGTAGATACGCAGTATTTT	CASSFVDTQYF
TRBV15	.	TRBJ2-2	.	TGTGCCACCAGCAGCGTCACCGGGGAGCTGTTTTTT	CATSSVTGELFF
TRBV6-6	.	TRBJ1-5	.	TGTGCCAGCAGTTACAGGGCTAATCAGCCCCAGCATTTT	CASSYRANQPQHF
TRBV19	.	TRBJ1-5	.	TGTGCCAGTTGGAAAGGGCGGGGGAGCAATCAGCCCCAGCATTTT	CASWKGRGSNQPQHF
TRBV5-4	TRBD2	TRBJ2-3	.	TGTGCCAGCAGCCGACTAGCGGGGTTCACAGATACGCAGTATTTT	CASSRLAGFTDTQYF
TRBV10-3	TRBD2	TRBJ2-2	.	TGTGCCATCAGTGAGCCAGGGCGGGGGACCGGGGAGCTGTTTTTT	CAISEPGRGTGELFF
TRBV28	.	TRBJ2-6	.	TGTGCCAGCAGCTCCGGCTCTGGGGCCAACGTCCTGACTTTC	CASSSGSGANVLTF
TRBV19	.	TRBJ2-3	.	TGTGCCAGTAGTATAGCAGTCCGGAGGAGGGCGAAAGGGGACAGCACAGATACGCAGTATTTT	CASSIAVRRRAKGDSTDTQYF
TRBV6-4	.	TRBJ2-7	.	TGTGCCAGCAGTCCCTCCCTAATCTCGGGATCCTACGAGCAGTACTTC	CASSPSLISGSYEQYF
TRBV6-5	TRBD2	TRBJ2-7	.	TGTGCCAGCAGACGGGACTATTCTTCCTACGAGCAGTACTTC	CASRRDYSSYEQYF
TRBV6-5	TRBD1	TRBJ1-5	few	TGTGCCAGCAGTCCAACAGGGGGCGTCCCTCGGCCCCAGCATTTT	CASSPTGGVPRPQHF
TRBV13	.	TRBJ2-7	.	TGTGCCAGCAGCTTATTTACTAGACCATACGAGCAGTACTTC	CASSLFTRPYEQYF
TRBV9	.	TRBJ2-7	.	TGTGCCAGCAGCGTCGGGGACCCTACCTACGAGCAGTACTTC	CASSVGDPTYEQYF
TRBV7-7	TRBD2	TRBJ2-1	.	TGTGCTAGCAGCTTAGGGGTAGCGGGATCAGACAATGAGCAGTTCTTC	CASSLGVAGSDNEQFF
TRBV4-1	TRBD2	TRBJ2-7	.	TGCGCCAGCAACCTTAGGACTAGCGGGGGACCTTACGAGCAGTACTTC	CASNLRTSGGPYEQYF
TRBV4-2	.	TRBJ1-3	.	TGTGCCAGCAGCCAAGATCACGGAATCTCTGGAAACACCATATATTTT	CASSQDHGISGNTIYF
TRBV6-6	TRBD1	TRBJ1-2	.	TGTGCCAGCAGCCAGGGGGAGATAAGAGGCTACACCTTC	CASSQGEIRGYTF
TRBV19	TRBD2	TRBJ2-3	.	TGTGCCAGTAGTCAAGGAGGGAGGGCAGATACGCAGTATTTT	CASSQGGRADTQYF
TRBV21-1	.	TRBJ2-7	.	TGTGCCATCGAGGAGGACAGAACCTACGAGCAGTACTTC	CAIEEDRTYEQYF
TRBV1	.	TRBJ2-1	.	TGCACCAGCAGCCAAGTAAGCGGGGACGGCGATGAGCAGTTCTTC	CTSSQVSGDGDEQFF
TRBV5-4	.	TRBJ1-2	.	TGTGCCAGCAGCTTGGGACATAACTATGGCTACACCTTC	CASSLGHNYGYTF
TRBV6-1	.	TRBJ1-1	.	TGTGCCAGCAGGCGCGGACAGCTAGTGAACACTGAAGCTTTCTTT	CASRRGQLVNTEAFF
TRBV5-5	.	TRBJ2-3	once	TGTGCCAGCAGCGTTCCGGGAGATACGCAGTATTTT	CASSVPGDTQYF
TRBV9	TRBD1	TRBJ2-2	.	TGTGCCAGCAGCGTAGGACAGGGTGTCTACGCTGGGGAGCTGTTTTTT	CASSVGQGVYAGELFF
TRBV4-2	.	TRBJ1-1	medium-sized	TGTGCCAGCAGCTCCCGGACACTGAACACTGAAGCTTTCTTT	CASSSRTLNTEAFF
TRBV6-4	TRBD2	TRBJ2-1	.	TGTGCCAGCAGTGATCCGGGACTAGGGTTTGATGAGCAGTTCTTC	CASSDPGLGFDEQFF
TRBV7-2	.	TRBJ2-7	.	TGTGCCAGCAGCTTAGGGGGCCCGGGCTACTACGAGCAGTACTTC	CASSLGGPGYYEQYF
TRBV5-4	TRBD1	TRBJ1-3	.	TGTGCCAGCAGCGACGTGACAGGGTCTGGAAACACCATATATTTT	CASSDVTGSGNTIYF
TRBV6-5	.	TRBJ2-7	.	TGTGCCAGCAGTTACTCCCCAGGGAAAGGCTACGAGCAGTACTTC	CASSYSPGKGYEQYF
TRBV7-8	.	TRBJ1-1	.	TGTGCCAGCAGCTTCACCTGGGCGAGGGGCACTGAAGCTTTCTTT	CASSFTWARGTEAFF
TRBV15	TRBD2	TRBJ2-7	.	TGTGCCACCAGCAAGGTGACTAGCTGGTACGAGCAGTACTTC	CATSKVTSWYEQYF
TRBV5-1	.	TRBJ2-3	.	TGCGCCAGCTTCTCGGGCACAGATACGCAGTATTTT	CASFSGTDTQYF
TRBV4-2	.	TRBJ1-1	.	TGTGCCAGCAGCCAAGATTTGGCAGGGTTGAACACTGAAGCTTTCTTT	CASSQDLAGLNTEAFF
TRBV19	TRBD1	TRBJ1-4	once	TGTGCCAGTAGTATGGACAGGGGCGGTGTAGAAAAACTGTTTTTT	CASSMDRGGVEKLFF